The clone carrying this T cell receptor beta chain was counted a single time. TCRdb re-derived calls from the 5' RACE reads in MiXCR, one entry per CDR3 protein. The sample lists more than 350,000 distinct CDR3 sequences; roughly 21% were seen once. V lost 9 bases and J 5 bases, leaving 23 bases between the germline ends. The CDR3 loop spans 15 amino acids. The data are from a study of T-cell memory formation after mild COVID-19. The rearrangement uses TRBV12-3 or TRBV12-4 and TRBJ2-7; a possible D gene is TRBD2 (5 bases). Sequencing was carried out using PBMCs or a T cell subset sorted from them (not recorded which). The receptor was isolated from an adult woman who had mild COVID-19 (a few samples of this study predate the infection). Cell type and time point are not known. This CDR3 reads CASSAPSGLHDEQYF. CDR3 in DNA: TGTGCCAGTTCCGCCCCGAGCGGCCTCCACGACGAGCAGTACTTC.